This T cell receptor (beta chain) is drawn from a study of monozygotic twins with cystic fibrosis. The germline V and J ends were trimmed by 7 bases and 6 bases, with 12 bases remaining between them. This CDR3 comprises 13 residues. Germline assignment: CDR1 MGHDK and CDR2 SYGVNS. Some clones are missing from TCRdb's copy, which holds only in-frame ones; the method was immunoSEQ multiplex PCR. The sample holds 15,000 to 20,000 clones, about 96% seen once. This rearrangement joins TRBV25-1 to TRBJ2-2, with D tentatively TRBD1 (5 bases). The sample was blood. This TCR derives from a girl aged 2-10 years with cystic fibrosis. The CDR3 spells CASTGIDPGELFF. CDR3 DNA: TGTGCCAGCACAGGGATAGATCCCGGGGAGCTGTTTTTT.